These 4 T cell receptor beta chains were sequenced from one sample in a study of monozygotic twins with inflammatory bowel disease. TCRdb reworked the 5' RACE reads into one entry per CDR3 protein, no DNA. The sample spans some 210,000 distinct CDR3 sequences; the ten largest clones claim 1.5% to 2%. Input material: blood. The receptors derive from a human donor with ulcerative colitis or Crohn's disease, or a healthy co-twin of an affected twin (not recorded which).

V and J are TRBV6-5 and TRBJ1-1. Germline V lookup: CDR1 MNHEY, CDR2 SVGAGI. The CDR3 has 11 amino acids. The CDR3 loop reads CASSKYTEAFF.

The V and J genes are TRBV10-3 and TRBJ1-6; no DNA is available, so the TRBD1 call from TCRdb remains unchecked. The CDR3 length is 14 residues. Germline V gene sequence: CDR1 ENHRY, CDR2 SYGVKD. The CDR3 region is CAISDFPTGVPLHF.

The chain links TRBV29-1 to TRBJ2-4; TCRdb designates TRBD2, a call that cannot be tested without DNA. The CDR3 sequence is 14 residues long. Germline-derived CDR1 and CDR2 are SQVTM and ANQGSEA. CDR3 protein: CSAEAALAKNIQYF.

The chain joins TRBV27 to TRBJ2-3; lacking DNA, the TRBD2 call made by TCRdb goes unchecked. This CDR3 has 17 amino acids. Per the germline V gene, CDR1 is MNHEY and CDR2 is SMNVEV (reference sequence). CDR3 residues: CASRLTGAGGRTDTQYF.